Listed below are T cell receptor beta chains from one sample, sequenced in a study of blood T cell repertoires in COVID-19. This table comes from immunoSEQ multiplex PCR, and its TCRdb copy is limited to in-frame clones, with some not included. The profile covers roughly 110,000 clones, with roughly 90% appearing a single time and about 20% taken by the ten largest. The sample taken for sequencing was peripheral blood. The receptors were sampled from a human donor with acute or convalescent COVID-19. The donor label of this sample is uncertain. Both conserved end residues are part of each CDR3. The order of the fields is V gene, J gene, D gene, clone size, CDR3 protein, CDR3 DNA. The D gene is left open where the match is weak. Clone size is not always given. Where it is, it says once, few, many or a class for expanded clones.

TRBV12-3/TRBV12-4	TRBJ1-4	NA	NA	CASPPEDEKLFF	TGTGCCAGCCCCCCGGAGGATGAAAAACTGTTTTTT
TRBV5-8	TRBJ1-3	NA	NA	CASSLLSFSGNTIYF	TGTGCCAGCAGCTTGTTATCGTTCTCTGGAAACACCATATATTTT
TRBV30	TRBJ2-7	TRBD2	few	CAWSLAGGPFIYEQYF	TGTGCCTGGAGTCTAGCGGGAGGGCCCTTCATCTACGAGCAGTACTTC
TRBV9	TRBJ2-3	TRBD1	medium-sized	CASSVLVDPGQGTDRDTQYF	TGTGCCAGCAGCGTCCTTGTCGACCCGGGACAGGGCACAGATCGAGATACGCAGTATTTT
TRBV19	TRBJ1-5	TRBD1	NA	CASKITGVGQPQHF	TGTGCCAGTAAAATAACAGGGGTAGGGCAGCCCCAGCATTTT
TRBV30	TRBJ1-1	NA	once	CAWGSIRRGLGTEAFF	TGTGCCTGGGGATCAATAAGGCGGGGTCTGGGGACTGAAGCTTTCTTT
TRBV19	TRBJ1-3	TRBD1	NA	CASRDRGLSGNTIYF	TGTGCCAGTCGCGACAGGGGGCTATCTGGAAACACCATATATTTT
TRBV5-1	TRBJ1-6	TRBD1	few	CASSSGTGVDSPLHF	TGCGCCAGCAGCTCCGGGACAGGGGTAGATTCACCCCTCCACTTT
TRBV4-2	TRBJ2-7	TRBD1	once	CASSQKKSGTGYYEQYF	TGTGCCAGCAGCCAAAAAAAATCCGGGACAGGGTACTACGAGCAGTACTTC
TRBV18	TRBJ1-1	TRBD1	NA	CASSSGQGAPEAFF	TGTGCCAGCTCATCTGGACAGGGGGCCCCTGAAGCTTTCTTT
TRBV10-3	TRBJ2-3	TRBD2	NA	CATAGEAEDTQYF	TGTGCCACAGCGGGAGAGGCGGAAGATACGCAGTATTTT
TRBV6-1	TRBJ1-2	NA	NA	CASSEFTAGANGYTF	TGTGCCAGCAGTGAATTTACTGCGGGGGCCAATGGCTACACCTTC
TRBV3-1/TRBV3-2	TRBJ1-2	TRBD1	once	CASSHAQGAGYTF	TGTGCCAGCAGCCATGCACAGGGGGCTGGCTACACCTTC
TRBV9	TRBJ1-4	TRBD1	NA	CASSVGTGVGEKLFF	TGTGCCAGCAGCGTAGGGACAGGGGTTGGCGAAAAACTGTTTTTT
TRBV28	TRBJ1-4	NA	NA	CASKGGAGAEKLFF	TGTGCCAGCAAGGGGGGGGCAGGTGCGGAAAAACTGTTTTTT
TRBV10-3	TRBJ1-5	NA	NA	CAAGVKPQHF	TGTGCCGCGGGGGTCAAGCCCCAGCATTTT
TRBV7-2	TRBJ1-1	NA	NA	CASSLGGGLNTEAFF	TGTGCCAGCAGCTTAGGAGGAGGGCTGAACACTGAAGCTTTCTTT
TRBV7-2	TRBJ2-7	NA	NA	CASSLDYISYEQYF	TGTGCCAGCAGCTTAGATTACATCTCCTACGAGCAGTACTTC